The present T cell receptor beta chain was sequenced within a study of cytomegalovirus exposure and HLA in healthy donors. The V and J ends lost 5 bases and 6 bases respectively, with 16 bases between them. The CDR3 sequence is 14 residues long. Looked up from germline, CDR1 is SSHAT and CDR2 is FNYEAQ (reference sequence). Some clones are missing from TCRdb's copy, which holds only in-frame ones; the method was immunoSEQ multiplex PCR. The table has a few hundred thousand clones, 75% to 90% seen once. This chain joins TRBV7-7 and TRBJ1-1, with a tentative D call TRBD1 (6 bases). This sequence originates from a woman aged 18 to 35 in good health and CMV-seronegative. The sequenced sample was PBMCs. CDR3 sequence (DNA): TGTGCCAGCAGCCCTACCAGGGGTAGCCCTGAAGCTTTCTTT. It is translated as CASSPTRGSPEAFF.